This is a list of T cell receptor beta chains from one sample in a study of cytomegalovirus exposure and HLA in healthy donors. The repertoire was sequenced with immunoSEQ multiplex PCR; TCRdb's copy has only in-frame clones and lacks some. In the table there are about 110,000 clones, about 77% of which are singletons. The sample comprised PBMCs. These receptors all come from a woman under 40 in good health and CMV-seropositive. Both conserved end residues are part of each CDR3. The order of the fields is D gene, CDR3 length, V gene, CDR3 protein. D genes are given only for firm matches.

d_call: .
cdr3_length: 13
v_call: TRBV7-8
cdr3_aa: CASSLSLNTEAFF

d_call: TRBD2
cdr3_length: 14
v_call: TRBV7-2
cdr3_aa: CASRGAGGQGEQFF

d_call: .
cdr3_length: 14
v_call: TRBV5-1
cdr3_aa: CASSLQHNSYEQYF

d_call: TRBD1
cdr3_length: 14
v_call: TRBV5-1
cdr3_aa: CASSPQGAGTEAFF

d_call: TRBD1
cdr3_length: 16
v_call: TRBV18
cdr3_aa: CASSPQALTGGTEAFF

d_call: TRBD1
cdr3_length: 15
v_call: TRBV9
cdr3_aa: CASSLRTGDTGELFF

d_call: TRBD1
cdr3_length: 16
v_call: TRBV5-5
cdr3_aa: CASSFSDRATGNTIYF

d_call: TRBD2
cdr3_length: 15
v_call: TRBV29-1
cdr3_aa: CSVEKLAGGTGELFF

d_call: .
cdr3_length: 18
v_call: TRBV2
cdr3_aa: CASSEALSRAPMYSEQYF

d_call: TRBD1
cdr3_length: 15
v_call: TRBV6-6
cdr3_aa: CASRNPQGPNEKLFF

d_call: .
cdr3_length: 16
v_call: TRBV14
cdr3_aa: CASSLWTANSRNTIYF

d_call: TRBD1
cdr3_length: 14
v_call: TRBV9
cdr3_aa: CASSGQGGGDEQFF

d_call: .
cdr3_length: 17
v_call: TRBV30
cdr3_aa: CAWSIEWGKYLNYGYTF

d_call: .
cdr3_length: 14
v_call: TRBV28
cdr3_aa: CASSFSGSAREQYF

d_call: TRBD2
cdr3_length: 17
v_call: TRBV5-5
cdr3_aa: CASSRGTSGSSYNEQFF

d_call: TRBD2
cdr3_length: 19
v_call: TRBV4-2
cdr3_aa: CASSQGSGGSGEYYNEQFF

d_call: .
cdr3_length: 14
v_call: TRBV21-1
cdr3_aa: CASSRPTDFYGYTF

d_call: .
cdr3_length: 16
v_call: TRBV6-5
cdr3_aa: CASSFDTDTSPLEQYF

d_call: TRBD1
cdr3_length: 14
v_call: TRBV5-1
cdr3_aa: CASSFGTEQGTQYF

d_call: .
cdr3_length: 14
v_call: TRBV18
cdr3_aa: CASSPPSGTGELFF

d_call: TRBD1
cdr3_length: 12
v_call: TRBV5-6
cdr3_aa: CASAGGENTIYF

d_call: TRBD1
cdr3_length: 17
v_call: TRBV7-8
cdr3_aa: CASSLRRDRDISGEAFF

d_call: .
cdr3_length: 17
v_call: TRBV9
cdr3_aa: CASSVGQDLALSYEQYF

d_call: .
cdr3_length: 14
v_call: TRBV11-1
cdr3_aa: CASSLVGAAGELFF

d_call: TRBD1
cdr3_length: 14
v_call: TRBV7-9
cdr3_aa: CASSLTGTGDAYTF

d_call: TRBD1
cdr3_length: 13
v_call: TRBV19
cdr3_aa: CASRGQVNQPQHF

d_call: .
cdr3_length: 16
v_call: TRBV18
cdr3_aa: CASSPRGGRVDTEAFF

d_call: TRBD1
cdr3_length: 13
v_call: TRBV7-8
cdr3_aa: CASSWDRVKGYTF

d_call: TRBD1
cdr3_length: 14
v_call: TRBV6-1
cdr3_aa: CASTLQGGTYEQYF

d_call: TRBD1
cdr3_length: 16
v_call: TRBV25-1
cdr3_aa: CASSEQGQGGTDTQYF

d_call: TRBD2
cdr3_length: 15
v_call: TRBV11-2
cdr3_aa: CASSLSGARYNEQFF

d_call: .
cdr3_length: 12
v_call: TRBV14
cdr3_aa: CASSQNSYGYTF

d_call: .
cdr3_length: 14
v_call: TRBV6-1
cdr3_aa: CASRAIRTVYEQYF

d_call: .
cdr3_length: 14
v_call: TRBV7-9
cdr3_aa: CASSLAGAAYEQYF

d_call: TRBD1
cdr3_length: 17
v_call: TRBV7-6
cdr3_aa: CASSSIARGPSGNTIYF

d_call: .
cdr3_length: 17
v_call: TRBV5-1
cdr3_aa: CASSLAVAGEFGNTIYF

d_call: TRBD2
cdr3_length: 18
v_call: TRBV5-1
cdr3_aa: CASSPWTSGRPNQETQYF

d_call: .
cdr3_length: 13
v_call: TRBV10-1
cdr3_aa: CASSESNSGGAFF

d_call: TRBD2
cdr3_length: 16
v_call: TRBV5-6
cdr3_aa: CASSLRLAGTYNEQFF

d_call: .
cdr3_length: 13
v_call: TRBV10-3
cdr3_aa: CAISDRGRNTIYF

d_call: TRBD2
cdr3_length: 16
v_call: TRBV2
cdr3_aa: CASRGPSGGYQETQYF

d_call: TRBD2
cdr3_length: 16
v_call: TRBV19
cdr3_aa: CASSPLTSGRRDTQYF

d_call: TRBD2
cdr3_length: 16
v_call: TRBV7-9
cdr3_aa: CASSLGLAGYTGELFF

d_call: TRBD2
cdr3_length: 23
v_call: TRBV19
cdr3_aa: CASSIQGSYPGLAFRRNTGELFF

d_call: .
cdr3_length: 13
v_call: TRBV4-2
cdr3_aa: CASSPFGTGAPSW

d_call: .
cdr3_length: 13
v_call: TRBV6-6
cdr3_aa: CASSYRTVYGYTF

d_call: .
cdr3_length: 15
v_call: TRBV4-1
cdr3_aa: CASSQDGTGSLEAFF